What follows are 32 T cell receptor beta chains derived from one specimen sequenced in a study of OX40 agonist ivuxolimab in advanced cancers. The protocol was immunoSEQ multiplex PCR, while the TCRdb copy is restricted to in-frame clones and leaves out a portion. The data contain about 70,000 clones, 80% to 85% of them seen just once; the ten biggest clones take up approximately 6.8%. The sequenced sample was CD4+ or CD8+ T cells sorted from blood, obtained in a trial of the OX40 agonist ivuxolimab. The receptors come from an adult with an advanced solid tumor such as melanoma, head and neck, liver or kidney cancer.

A few counts support this clone. The chain employs TRBV18 and TRBJ1-4; 10 nucleotides align to TRBD1. This CDR3 has 14 residues. Germline loops: CDR1 KGHSH, CDR2 LQKENI. With 6 bases clipped from V and 7 bases from J, the junction kept 5 bases outside the gene matches. The CDR3 region has the DNA TGTGCCAGCTCCGCGACAGGGGGCTTTGAAAAACTGTTTTTT. This gives the protein CASSATGGFEKLFF.

V and J are TRBV4-3 and TRBJ1-3; D ambiguous. Deletions cut 0 bases from V and 4 bases from J, with 7 bases between. The length of the CDR3 is 14 residues. The germline V gene encodes CDR1 LGHNA and CDR2 YSLEER. DNA for the CDR3: TGCGCCAGCAGCCAAGATCAAACCGGAAACACCATATATTTT. Translation gives CASSQDQTGNTIYF.

This clone was observed once. This chain links TRBV18 with TRBJ2-1, with D perhaps given as TRBD1 or TRBD2 (7 bases each). V was shortened by 6 bases and J by 2 bases, with 32 bases between the two germline ends. This CDR3 comprises 21 residues. Germline CDR1 KGHSH, CDR2 LQKENI. The CDR3 reads CASSLWQGGGPGDPAYNEQFF. CDR3 DNA: TGTGCCAGCTCCCTCTGGCAGGGAGGGGGCCCCGGAGACCCTGCCTACAATGAGCAGTTCTTC.

This chain joins TRBV18 and TRBJ2-3, with 10 bases aligning to TRBD2. The V segment lost 0 bases and the J segment 3 bases; nucleotides outside the gene matches: 0. Germline V gene lookup returns CDR1 KGHSH and CDR2 LQKENI. This CDR3 is 15 amino acids long. The CDR3 DNA reads as TGTGCCAGCTCACCACCGGGACTAGCGACAGATACGCAGTATTTT. Translated: CASSPPGLATDTQYF.

The rearrangement links TRBV18 to TRBJ2-1, with D possibly TRBD1 on 6 matching bases. Germline V CDR1 and CDR2: KGHSH, LQKENI. The CDR3 length is 13 residues. Trimming pared 3 bases from V and 13 bases from J, leaving 16 bases between. CDR3 region: CASSPTDRDKQFF. As DNA, the CDR3 is TGTGCCAGCTCACCTACCGACCGGGACAAACAGTTCTTC.

The chain couples TRBV5-1 to TRBJ1-2, with D perhaps matching TRBD1 (6 bases). The CDR3 covers 15 residues. Trimming pared 0 bases from V and 7 bases from J, leaving 16 bases between. CDR1 is SGHRS and CDR2 is YFSETQ in the germline V gene. The CDR3 region is CASSLDQGPVRGYTF. The CDR3 coding sequence is TGCGCCAGCAGCTTGGATCAGGGGCCAGTCCGTGGCTACACCTTC.

This chain uses TRBV18 with TRBJ1-3; 7 bases map to TRBD1. Germline-derived CDR1 and CDR2 are KGHSH and LQKENI. With V trimmed by 4 bases and J by 0 bases, 3 bases remained unmatched. This CDR3 is 15 amino acids long. This CDR3 is CASSRTGFSGNTIYF. Written as DNA, the CDR3 is TGTGCCAGCTCACGGACAGGCTTCTCTGGAAACACCATATATTTT.

In this sample, this clone turned up a few times. The V call is TRBV30, the J call TRBJ1-2; 8 positions match TRBD1. This CDR3 contains 16 residues. CDR1 is GTSNPN and CDR2 is SVGIG in the germline V gene (reference sequence). V gave up 0 bases and J gave up 2 bases; unmatched junction bases: 8. CDR3 DNA sequence: TGTGCCTGGAGTGTACAGGGACAGGCGCCCAACTATGGCTACACCTTC. Translating it yields CAWSVQGQAPNYGYTF.

This clone was counted a single time. This chain uses TRBV2 with TRBJ2-2; a weak D match, TRBD1 (5 bases). The CDR3 loop spans 14 amino acids. In germline, CDR1 is SNHLY, CDR2 FYNNEI. Trimming took off 4 bases at V and 1 base at J, with 7 bases between the two ends. CDR3 amino acids: CASSAGQNTGELFF. The CDR3 region has the DNA TGTGCCAGCAGTGCTGGACAGAACACCGGGGAGCTGTTTTTT.

The V gene is TRBV5-6, the J gene TRBJ2-7; no clear D. The CDR3 runs to 14 residues. Germline CDR1 and CDR2: SGHDT and YYEEEE. Trimming removed 4 bases at V and 2 bases at J, with 13 bases between. The chain's CDR3 is CASSIMAGTYEQYF. CDR3 nucleotide sequence: TGTGCCAGCAGCATTATGGCCGGCACCTACGAGCAGTACTTC.

This clone has only a few counts. This rearrangement joins TRBV6-6 to TRBJ1-1; D gene unclear. The CDR3 contains 14 residues. The germline V and J ends were trimmed by 3 bases and 0 bases, with 8 bases remaining between them. Germline lookup yields CDR1 MNHNY and CDR2 SVGAGI (reference sequence). The chain's CDR3 is CASSYGNLNTEAFF. The CDR3 DNA reads TGTGCCAGCAGTTATGGCAACCTGAACACTGAAGCTTTCTTT.

This chain links TRBV28 with TRBJ2-1; 9 bases line up with TRBD1. This CDR3 has 14 amino acids. CDR1 and CDR2 (germline): MDHEN, SYDVKM. V lost 3 bases to trimming and J lost 8 bases; unmatched junction nucleotides: 5. The chain's CDR3 is CASSLGQGKDEQFF. The CDR3 nucleotides are TGTGCCAGCAGTTTGGGACAGGGTAAAGATGAGCAGTTCTTC.

V and J are TRBV21-1 and TRBJ2-6; TRBD2 is the table's D call and was not checked against the DNA. TRBV21-1 is a pseudogene. This CDR3 spans 17 amino acids. The DNA for the CDR3 is TGTGCCAGCAGCAAGGATCTTACTACTTCTGGGGCCAACGTCCTGACTTTC. It yields the protein CASSKDLTTSGANVLTF.

This clone was counted a few times. V is TRBV7-9 and J is TRBJ1-1, with a possible D match to TRBD1 (6 bases). The CDR3 is made up of 13 amino acids. Trimming took off 5 bases at V and 1 base at J, with 8 bases between the two ends. Germline V gene data show CDR1 as SEHNR and CDR2 as FQNEAQ (reference sequence). In DNA form, the CDR3 reads TGTGCCAGCAGCCAGGGGACGAACACTGAAGCTTTCTTT. Amino acid sequence: CASSQGTNTEAFF. The full variable domain, rest sourced from reference TRBV7-9 and TRBJ1-1, is DTGVSQNPRHKITKRGQNVTFRCDPISEHNRLYWYRQTLGQGPEFLTYFQNEAQLEKSRLLSDRFSAERPKGSFSTLEIQRTEQGDSAMYLCASSQGTNTEAFFGQGTRLTVV.

Only a few counts were recorded for this clone. This chain uses TRBV10-1 with TRBJ2-1, with 8 bases aligning to TRBD2. Trimming removed 0 bases from V and 8 bases from J; junction bases left unmatched: 15. In germline, CDR1 is WNHNN, CDR2 SYGVQD (reference sequence). This CDR3 comprises 18 residues. CDR3 protein: CASSESVTGGLHEDEQFF. The CDR3, as DNA: TGCGCCAGCAGTGAGTCGGTAACGGGGGGGCTGCATGAGGATGAGCAGTTCTTC.

V usage is TRBV2 and J usage is TRBJ1-1, with TRBD1 identical over 7 bases. The CDR3 is 14 amino acids. Germline CDR1 is SNHLY and CDR2 is FYNNEI. Germline trimming cut 6 bases from V and 6 bases from J; bases unmatched to any gene: 10. CDR3 region: CASRTGSTVAEAFF. DNA of the CDR3: TGTGCCAGCAGGACAGGGTCTACGGTGGCTGAAGCTTTCTTT.

This clone was seen a few times. The rearrangement joins TRBV1 to TRBJ2-1; the DNA was not used to check the table's D call, TRBD2. TRBV1 is shown as a pseudogene. The length of the CDR3 is 21 residues. In DNA form, the CDR3 reads TGCACCAGCAGCCAAGATAATGGGACTAGCGGGAGTAGAAGAACCTACAATGAGCAGTTCTTC. It is translated as CTSSQDNGTSGSRRTYNEQFF.

Only a few counts were recorded for this clone. The chain links TRBV6-5 to TRBJ1-2; possible D gene TRBD1, 5 bases. This CDR3 has 14 residues. Germline CDR1 and CDR2: MNHEY and SVGAGI. Trimming pared 5 bases from V and 0 bases from J, leaving 10 bases between. Here the CDR3 DNA reads TGTGCCAGCAGTCGGGCAGGGCCTAACTATGGCTACACCTTC. Protein sequence: CASSRAGPNYGYTF.

The J gene is TRBJ2-1, the V gene TRBV30; 8 bases are shared with TRBD2. CDR1 and CDR2 (germline): GTSNPN, SVGIG (reference sequence). Trimming cost V 1 base and J 4 bases; bases outside gene matches: 12. The CDR3 contains 17 residues. CDR3 in DNA: TGTGCCTGGAGTGGGGTGATCGCGGGAGGACCGTACAATGAGCAGTTCTTC. This translates into CAWSGVIAGGPYNEQFF.

The genes are TRBV5-6 and TRBJ2-7, with 11 bases matching TRBD1. Germline V CDR1 and CDR2: SGHDT, YYEEEE. The CDR3 runs 15 residues. V was pared by 4 bases and J by 4 bases, with 7 bases of the junction left unmatched. The CDR3 loop reads CASSIRDRGKYEQYV. In nucleotides, the CDR3 is TGTGCCAGCAGCATCCGGGACAGGGGGAAGTACGAGCAGTACGTC.

This clone was observed once. V is TRBV7-2 and J is TRBJ1-1; TRBD1 matches 8 bases. CDR3 length: 13 amino acids. Unmatched junction bases numbered 5, after V lost 6 bases and J lost 5 bases. Germline V gene lookup returns CDR1 SGHTA and CDR2 FQGNSA. The CDR3 DNA follows: TGTGCCAGCAGAGCAGGGGGCACGACTGAAGCTTTCTTT. It yields the protein CASRAGGTTEAFF.

This chain links TRBV18 with TRBJ1-2; the D is unclear. With 3 bases removed from V and 4 bases from J, the gap between germline ends came to 18 bases. CDR1 KGHSH and CDR2 LQKENI come from the germline V gene. The CDR3 is 16 residues long. DNA for the CDR3: TGTGCCAGCTCACCGGGGTTGATGGAGTCGGGCTATGGCTACACCTTC. Its protein is CASSPGLMESGYGYTF.

This CDR3 reads CASRGSPGGGTAGELFF. For the CDR3, the DNA is TGTGCCAGCAGGGGGTCCCCAGGGGGGGGGACCGCCGGGGAGCTGTTTTTT. The chain joins TRBV2 to TRBJ2-2; D is tentatively TRBD1 or TRBD2 (7 bases each). In germline, CDR1 is SNHLY, CDR2 FYNNEI. Trimming took off 6 bases at V and 6 bases at J, with 23 bases between the two ends. The CDR3 contains 17 residues.

The chain uses TRBV30 and TRBJ1-5, with 7 bases matching TRBD1. V lost 2 bases to trimming and J lost 11 bases; unmatched junction nucleotides: 12. CDR1 GTSNPN and CDR2 SVGIG come from the germline V gene (reference sequence). CDR3 length: 14 residues. The CDR3: CAWSSGGKGATQHF. DNA for the CDR3: TGTGCCTGGAGTTCAGGGGGGAAGGGGGCGACCCAGCATTTT.

The rearrangement joins TRBV18 to TRBJ2-7; no clear D gene. The CDR3 consists of 13 residues. V lost 4 bases, J lost 4 bases, and 11 bases lay in between. CDR1 and CDR2 from the germline V gene are KGHSH and LQKENI. CDR3 in DNA: TGTGCCAGCTCACAGTCCGCCCTTTACGAGCAGTACTTC. Translated, it gives CASSQSALYEQYF.

The chain is built from TRBV5-4 and TRBJ1-2; the match to TRBD1 covers 7 bases. Looked up from germline, CDR1 is SGHNT and CDR2 is YYREEE (reference sequence). The CDR3 is made up of 16 amino acids. The J segment lost 2 bases and the V segment lost 4 bases, leaving 11 bases of the junction unmatched. In DNA form, the CDR3 reads TGTGCCAGCAGCCCGCCTGGGACAGCTGGCAACTATGGCTACACCTTC. Protein: CASSPPGTAGNYGYTF.

The chain links TRBV2 to TRBJ2-3, with a tentative D call TRBD2 (6 bases). The CDR3 is 18 amino acids. V was trimmed by 3 bases and J by 3 bases, leaving 22 bases between them. Germline CDR1 SNHLY, CDR2 FYNNEI. CDR3 amino acids: CASSDIGGGPPPTDTQYF. The CDR3 bases are TGTGCCAGCAGTGACATCGGGGGAGGACCCCCCCCAACAGATACGCAGTATTTT. Full variable domain (outside the CDR3, taken from reference TRBV2 and TRBJ2-3): EPEVTQTPSHQVTQMGQEVILRCVPISNHLYFYWYRQILGQKVEFLVSFYNNEISEKSEIFDDQFSVERPDGSNFTLKIRSTKLEDSAMYFCASSDIGGGPPPTDTQYFGPGTRLTVL.

CDR3 nucleotide sequence: TGCGCCAGCAGCTTGGGTACGATCACAGATACGCAGTATTTT. Translating it yields CASSLGTITDTQYF. The chain couples TRBV5-1 to TRBJ2-3; D is ambiguous. V lost 0 bases and J 2 bases, leaving 7 bases between the germline ends. This CDR3 spans 14 amino acids. Germline loops: CDR1 SGHRS, CDR2 YFSETQ.

The chain has TRBV7-6 and TRBJ2-1; TRBD1 is a possible D gene (5 bases). Germline loops: CDR1 SGHVS, CDR2 FNYEAQ. The V end lost 5 bases, the J end lost 5 bases, and 10 bases lay between the germline ends. CDR3 size: 13 residues. CDR3 protein: CASSTRQNNEQFF. As DNA, the CDR3 is TGTGCCAGCAGCACACGACAGAACAATGAGCAGTTCTTC.

This rearrangement joins TRBV2 to TRBJ2-3; the D gene is possibly TRBD2 (5 bases). Germline assignment: CDR1 SNHLY and CDR2 FYNNEI. V lost 3 bases and J lost 10, with 17 bases in between. There are 14 residues in the CDR3. As DNA, the CDR3 is TGTGCCAGCAGTGACTCCCTTGGACTTGGCCCGCAGTATTTT. It specifies CASSDSLGLGPQYF.

This chain joins TRBV20-1 and TRBJ2-3, with D hard to call. The CDR3 is made up of 11 amino acids. The V gene's germline CDR1 is DFQATT and CDR2 SNEGSKA (reference sequence). V dropped 5 bases and J dropped 2 bases, with 5 bases sitting between them. The CDR3 reads CSAYNTDTQYF. The CDR3 DNA reads TGCAGTGCTTACAACACAGATACGCAGTATTTT.

This chain joins TRBV4-2 and TRBJ2-1; 12 positions agree with TRBD2. CDR1 and CDR2 from the germline V gene are LGHNA and YNFKEQ. Losses at the gene ends were 0 bases for V and 4 bases for J; bases not matched to a gene: 7. This CDR3 is built from 18 residues. The CDR3 DNA reads as TGTGCCAGCAGCCAAGAACCTAGCGGGAGGGCCGGGTACAATGAGCAGTTCTTC. Translating it yields CASSQEPSGRAGYNEQFF.